The rows below give T cell receptor beta chains drawn from one sample of a study of cytomegalovirus exposure and HLA in healthy donors. This table comes from immunoSEQ multiplex PCR, and its TCRdb copy is limited to in-frame clones, with some not included. The profile shows 150,000 or so clones, roughly 80% of them singletons. The material sequenced was PBMCs. Receptors originate from a man in his fifties in good health and CMV-seropositive. CDR3s include the opening cysteine and the closing phenylalanine or tryptophan. Each record gives: D gene, clone size, V gene, J gene, CDR3 protein, CDR3 DNA. D genes are given only for firm matches. Where a row states a size, it is once, few, many or the class of an expanded clone; other rows omit it.

TRBD1	.	TRBV6-5	TRBJ2-5	CASRDRAGRETQYF	TGTGCCAGCAGAGACAGGGCCGGGCGTGAGACCCAGTACTTC
TRBD1	.	TRBV10-3	TRBJ1-5	CAISEQGDQPQHF	TGTGCCATCAGTGAGCAGGGGGACCAGCCCCAGCATTTT
.	once	TRBV16	TRBJ1-5	CASSQFPGSNQPQHF	TGTGCCAGCAGCCAATTCCCAGGGAGCAATCAGCCCCAGCATTTT
.	.	TRBV7-2	TRBJ2-2	CASRWYGPNTGELFF	TGTGCCAGCAGGTGGTACGGTCCGAACACCGGGGAGCTGTTTTTT
.	.	TRBV5-5	TRBJ1-4	CASSLPTRGNEKLFF	TGTGCCAGCAGCTTGCCCACAAGGGGGAATGAAAAACTGTTTTTT
.	.	TRBV18	TRBJ2-3	CASSGGTRSDTQYF	TGTGCCAGCTCAGGCGGGACCCGCTCAGATACGCAGTATTTT
.	.	TRBV16	TRBJ2-7	CASSQYLQRDEQYF	TGTGCCAGCAGCCAATACCTGCAGCGAGACGAGCAGTACTTC
TRBD2	.	TRBV7-2	TRBJ2-3	CASSLGRGGADTQYF	TGTGCCAGCAGCTTAGGTCGCGGGGGGGCAGATACGCAGTATTTT
.	.	TRBV14	TRBJ1-2	CASSQAGIGYGYTF	TGTGCCAGCAGCCAAGCAGGGATCGGGTATGGCTACACCTTC
TRBD1	.	TRBV30	TRBJ2-7	CAWTPGQGSYEQYF	TGTGCCTGGACCCCAGGACAGGGAAGCTACGAGCAGTACTTC
TRBD1	.	TRBV7-2	TRBJ1-5	CASSVQQGVDQPQHF	TGTGCCAGCAGCGTCCAACAGGGGGTAGATCAGCCCCAGCATTTT
TRBD1	.	TRBV27	TRBJ2-2	CASSQDRGTGELFF	TGTGCCAGCAGTCAAGACAGGGGTACCGGGGAGCTGTTTTTT
.	.	TRBV27	TRBJ2-7	CASSSPNSYEQYF	TGTGCCAGCAGTTCCCCCAATTCCTACGAGCAGTACTTC
TRBD1	.	TRBV18	TRBJ2-3	CASSSDRDTDTQYF	TGTGCCAGCTCATCCGACAGGGACACAGATACGCAGTATTTT
.	few	TRBV28	TRBJ1-5	CASSLAGQPQHF	TGTGCCAGCAGTTTGGCGGGTCAGCCCCAGCATTTT
.	.	TRBV7-9	TRBJ1-2	CSSSLGGEHDGYTF	TGTTCCAGCAGCTTAGGGGGGGAGCATGATGGCTACACCTTC
TRBD1	.	TRBV15	TRBJ1-3	CATSRPRQGATGNTIYF	TGTGCCACCAGCAGACCTCGACAGGGGGCGACTGGAAACACCATATATTTT
TRBD2	.	TRBV5-6	TRBJ2-7	CASSLGGRGEEQYF	TGTGCCAGCAGCTTGGGCGGGAGGGGTGAGGAGCAGTACTTC
.	.	TRBV5-5	TRBJ1-2	CASSSDLIARGYTF	TGTGCCAGCAGCTCCGACTTGATCGCGAGGGGCTACACCTTC
.	.	TRBV2	TRBJ1-1	CASTKEYTEAFF	TGTGCCAGCACCAAGGAGTACACTGAAGCTTTCTTT
.	once	TRBV27	TRBJ2-7	CASSLGGLREQYF	TGTGCCAGCAGTTTAGGGGGCCTTCGGGAGCAGTACTTC
TRBD1	.	TRBV5-1	TRBJ2-3	CASSWDRVTDTQYF	TGCGCCAGCAGCTGGGACAGGGTCACAGATACGCAGTATTTT
.	.	TRBV18	TRBJ1-5	CASSPVAGEQPQHF	TGTGCCAGCTCACCGGTGGCGGGGGAGCAGCCCCAGCATTTT
TRBD2	.	TRBV5-6	TRBJ2-7	CASSLGGTSGRAVEQYF	TGTGCCAGCAGCTTGGGAGGGACTAGCGGGAGGGCCGTCGAGCAGTACTTC
.	.	TRBV28	TRBJ2-7	CASSLPGQGTHEQYF	TGTGCCAGCAGTTTACCTGGGCAGGGCACCCACGAGCAGTACTTC
.	few	TRBV28	TRBJ1-3	CASSSRQYTIYF	TGTGCCAGCAGTTCCCGACAGTACACCATATATTTT
TRBD1	.	TRBV27	TRBJ2-7	CASSLGQGIYKQYF	TGTGCCAGCAGTCTCGGACAGGGGATCTACAAGCAGTACTTC
TRBD1	.	TRBV28	TRBJ2-5	CAISGTGGIETQYF	TGTGCAATTTCTGGGACAGGGGGCATCGAGACCCAGTACTTC
.	.	TRBV6-1	TRBJ2-7	CASTKGVHEQYF	TGTGCCAGCACCAAAGGGGTCCACGAGCAGTACTTC
TRBD2	.	TRBV6-1	TRBJ2-1	CASSGTSVHNEQFF	TGTGCCAGCTCCGGGACTAGCGTCCACAATGAGCAGTTCTTC
TRBD1	.	TRBV9	TRBJ2-7	CASSVGSQGVEQYF	TGTGCCAGCAGCGTAGGAAGTCAGGGGGTCGAGCAGTACTTC
TRBD2	once	TRBV11-2	TRBJ2-2	CASSLPPGLAGGRQRELFF	TGTGCCAGCAGCTTACCTCCGGGACTAGCGGGTGGGCGCCAGCGGGAGCTGTTTTTT
.	.	TRBV9	TRBJ1-6	CASSAGIWDSPLHF	TGTGCCAGCAGCGCCGGGATTTGGGATTCACCCCTCCACTTT
.	.	TRBV13	TRBJ2-7	CASSYSTVNRDPEQYF	TGTGCCAGCAGCTATAGTACTGTGAACAGGGACCCGGAGCAGTACTTC
.	.	TRBV4-1	TRBJ2-5	CASSQAYQETQYF	TGCGCCAGCAGCCAAGCCTACCAAGAGACCCAGTACTTC
TRBD1	.	TRBV15	TRBJ2-1	CATSRGGQGAFEQFF	TGTGCCACCAGTCGAGGAGGCCAGGGGGCATTTGAGCAGTTCTTC
TRBD1	.	TRBV5-1	TRBJ2-7	CASSWTPGTGNEQYF	TGCGCCAGCAGCTGGACCCCCGGGACAGGGAACGAGCAGTACTTC
.	.	TRBV15	TRBJ1-1	CATSRERVLTEAFF	TGTGCCACCAGCAGAGAGAGAGTGCTTACTGAAGCTTTCTTT
.	.	TRBV29-1	TRBJ2-2	CSVLESHGIGELFF	TGCAGCGTTTTAGAGAGTCATGGTATCGGGGAGCTGTTTTTT
TRBD1	.	TRBV9	TRBJ1-5	CASSRTGQNQPQHF	TGTGCCAGCAGCCGGACGGGACAGAATCAGCCCCAGCATTTT
TRBD2	.	TRBV15	TRBJ2-1	CATSRDPEGTSGGSSYNEQFF	TGTGCCACCAGCAGAGACCCGGAGGGGACTAGCGGGGGATCCTCCTACAATGAGCAGTTCTTC
TRBD2	.	TRBV6-5	TRBJ2-3	CASSPYGGASDTQYF	TGTGCCAGCAGCCCCTACGGGGGGGCCTCAGATACGCAGTATTTT
.	.	TRBV4-2	TRBJ2-2	CASSRDWGRAGELFF	TGTGCCAGCAGCCGGGACTGGGGAAGGGCCGGGGAGCTGTTTTTT
.	.	TRBV7-9	TRBJ2-7	CASSSAGTENYEQYF	TGTGCCAGCAGCTCCGCGGGGACGGAGAACTACGAGCAGTACTTC
TRBD1	.	TRBV28	TRBJ2-3	CATRGGLSTDTQYF	TGTGCCACCAGAGGGGGCCTTAGCACAGATACGCAGTATTTT
TRBD2	.	TRBV5-1	TRBJ2-3	CASSLVGGTSRTDTQYF	TGCGCCAGCAGCTTGGTCGGTGGGACTAGCCGCACAGATACGCAGTATTTT
TRBD1	few	TRBV19	TRBJ1-5	CASSRGPPYRTGRNQPQHF	TGTGCCAGTAGTAGAGGTCCTCCTTACCGGACAGGTCGAAATCAGCCCCAGCATTTT
TRBD1	.	TRBV27	TRBJ1-2	CASSLRRQGIGGYTF	TGTGCCAGCAGTTTAAGGAGACAGGGGATCGGTGGCTACACCTTC
.	.	TRBV28	TRBJ1-5	CASRRDSNQPQHF	TGTGCCAGCCGCAGGGATAGCAATCAGCCCCAGCATTTT
TRBD1	.	TRBV5-6	TRBJ1-1	CASRPDRVNTEAFF	TGTGCCAGCAGGCCCGACAGGGTGAACACTGAAGCTTTCTTT
.	.	TRBV5-1	TRBJ2-2	CASKLTPLTGELFF	TGCGCCAGCAAACTAACTCCCTTAACCGGGGAGCTGTTTTTT
.	.	TRBV6-5	TRBJ1-6	CASSGKPGNNSPLHF	TGTGCCAGCAGTGGGAAACCGGGGAATAATTCACCCCTCCACTTT